A single sample gave rise to the 4 T cell receptor beta chains below, sequenced in a study of post-analysis software for immune sequencing data. Points from the study as a whole: Comparison of patients with controls showed 4 to 6 TRBV segments more frequent in patients, TRBV5-6, TRBV5-1 and TRBV20-1 among them.

Unique molecular identifiers tagged the TCR beta cDNA libraries. TCRdb re-analysed the PCR reads in MiXCR, keeping a single row per CDR3 protein. In the table there are roughly 650,000 distinct CDR3 sequences, around 60% of which are singletons. The antigens of these receptors remain unknown. Sequenced material: blood. The receptors were gathered from a girl aged 2-10 years with multiple sclerosis.

This sequence joins TRBV5-5 and TRBJ1-3; tentatively, D is TRBD1 (5 bases). The germline V gene has CDR1 SGHKS and CDR2 YYEKEE (reference sequence). The ends were cut back, 0 bases at V and 2 bases at J, with 21 bases in the middle. The CDR3 spans 19 residues. The CDR3 protein is CASSLEVTGWGSPGNTIYF. The CDR3 DNA reads as TGTGCCAGCAGCTTGGAGGTAACAGGATGGGGTTCACCTGGAAACACCATATATTTT.

The rearrangement uses TRBV3-1 and TRBJ2-3; possibly TRBD1 for D (6 bases). Trimming removed 4 bases at V and 3 bases at J, with 17 bases between. From germline, CDR1 is LGHDT and CDR2 YNNKEL (reference sequence). The CDR3 consists of 16 residues. This chain's CDR3 is CASSRTTGMGTDTQYF. In DNA form, the CDR3 reads TGTGCCAGCAGCCGCACCACAGGGATGGGGACAGATACGCAGTATTTT.

This clonotype has more than one count but fewer than ten. This rearrangement joins TRBV20-1 to TRBJ1-2, with unresolved D. The CDR3 extends over 12 amino acids. Germline assignment: CDR1 DFQATT and CDR2 SNEGSKA (reference sequence). With 4 bases removed from V and 2 bases from J, the gap between germline ends came to 8 bases. CDR3 DNA: TGCAGTGCTACAGATTCCAACTATGGCTACACCTTC. This sequence encodes CSATDSNYGYTF.

The chain links TRBV5-1 to TRBJ2-1, with D perhaps matching TRBD1 (5 bases). Trimming left V 0 bases short and J 6 bases short, with 13 bases between. Germline CDR1 is SGHRS and CDR2 is YFSETQ. The CDR3 consists of 15 residues. The CDR3 region is CASSLAQGTTNEQFF. The CDR3 DNA follows: TGCGCCAGCAGCTTGGCCCAGGGAACTACCAATGAGCAGTTCTTC.